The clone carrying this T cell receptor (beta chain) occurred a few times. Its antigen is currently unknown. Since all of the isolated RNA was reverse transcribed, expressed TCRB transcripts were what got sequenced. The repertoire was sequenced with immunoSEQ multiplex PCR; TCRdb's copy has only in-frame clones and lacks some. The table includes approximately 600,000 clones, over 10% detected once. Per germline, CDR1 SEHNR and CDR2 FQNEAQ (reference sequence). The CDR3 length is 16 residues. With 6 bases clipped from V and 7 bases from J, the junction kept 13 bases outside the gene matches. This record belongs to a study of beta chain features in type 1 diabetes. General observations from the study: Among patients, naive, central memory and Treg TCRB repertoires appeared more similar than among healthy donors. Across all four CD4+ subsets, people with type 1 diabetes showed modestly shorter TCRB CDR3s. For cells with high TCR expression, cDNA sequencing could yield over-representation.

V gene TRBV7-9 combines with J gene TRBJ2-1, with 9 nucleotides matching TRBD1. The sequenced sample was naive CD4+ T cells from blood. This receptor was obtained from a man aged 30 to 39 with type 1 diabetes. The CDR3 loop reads CASSPFGTGKSNEQFF. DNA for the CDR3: TGTGCCAGCAGTCCGTTTGGGACAGGGAAATCAAATGAGCAGTTCTTC.